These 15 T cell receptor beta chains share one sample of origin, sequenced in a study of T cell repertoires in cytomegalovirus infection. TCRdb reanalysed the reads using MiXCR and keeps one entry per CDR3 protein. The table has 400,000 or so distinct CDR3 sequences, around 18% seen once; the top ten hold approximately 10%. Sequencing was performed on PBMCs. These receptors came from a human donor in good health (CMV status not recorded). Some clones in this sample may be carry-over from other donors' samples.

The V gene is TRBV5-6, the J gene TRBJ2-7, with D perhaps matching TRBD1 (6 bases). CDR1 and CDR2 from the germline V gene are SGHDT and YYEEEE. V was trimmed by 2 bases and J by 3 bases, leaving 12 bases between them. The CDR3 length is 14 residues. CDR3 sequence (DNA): TGTGCCAGCAGCTTCGGCAGGGGCTACTACGAGCAGTACTTC. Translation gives CASSFGRGYYEQYF. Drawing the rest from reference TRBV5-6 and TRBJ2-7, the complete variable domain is DAGVTQSPTHLIKTRGQQVTLRCSPKSGHDTVSWYQQALGQGPQFIFQYYEEEERQRGNFPDRFSGHQFPNYSSELNVNALLLGDSALYLCASSFGRGYYEQYFGPGTRLTVT.

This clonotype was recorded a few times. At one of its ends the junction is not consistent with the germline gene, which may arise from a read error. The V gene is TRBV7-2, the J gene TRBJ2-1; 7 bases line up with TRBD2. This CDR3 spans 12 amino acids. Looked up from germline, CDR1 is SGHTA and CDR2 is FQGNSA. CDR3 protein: CASSFGEGEVVF. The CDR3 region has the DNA TGTGCCAGCAGCTTTGGGGAGGGAGAAGTGGTCTTC.

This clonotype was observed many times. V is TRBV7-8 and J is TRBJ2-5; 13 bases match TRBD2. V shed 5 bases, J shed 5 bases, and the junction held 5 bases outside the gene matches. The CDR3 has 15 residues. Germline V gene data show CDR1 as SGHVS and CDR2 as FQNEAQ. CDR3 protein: CASSTTSGGFETQYF. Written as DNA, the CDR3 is TGTGCCAGCAGCACGACTAGCGGGGGGTTCGAGACCCAGTACTTC.

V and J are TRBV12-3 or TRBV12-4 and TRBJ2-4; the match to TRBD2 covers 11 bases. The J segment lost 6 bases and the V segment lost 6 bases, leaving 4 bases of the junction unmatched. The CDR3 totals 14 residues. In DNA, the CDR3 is TGTGCCAGCAGAATAGCGGGAGGGCTAAACATTCAGTACTTC. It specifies CASRIAGGLNIQYF.

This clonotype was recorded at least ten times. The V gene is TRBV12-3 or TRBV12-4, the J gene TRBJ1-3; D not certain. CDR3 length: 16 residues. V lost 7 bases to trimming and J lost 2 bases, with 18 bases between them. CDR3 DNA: TGTGCCAGCAACCCTACAGTAATAGGGACTGGAAACACCATATATTTT. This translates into CASNPTVIGTGNTIYF.

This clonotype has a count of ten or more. CDR3 region: CASSLWTGEGQPQHF. The CDR3 nucleotides are TGTGCCAGCAGCTTATGGACAGGGGAAGGTCAGCCCCAGCATTTT. This sequence joins TRBV7-8 and TRBJ1-5; 9 bases are a match to TRBD1. The CDR3 is 15 residues long. Per germline, CDR1 SGHVS and CDR2 FQNEAQ. V shed 2 bases and J 6 bases; nucleotides not matched to a gene: 5. Full variable domain (rest looked up from reference TRBV7-8 and TRBJ1-5): GAGVSQSPRYKVAKRGQDVALRCDPISGHVSLFWYQQALGQGPEFLTYFQNEAQLDKSGLPSDRFFAERPEGSVSTLKIQRTQQEDSAVYLCASSLWTGEGQPQHFGDGTRLSIL.

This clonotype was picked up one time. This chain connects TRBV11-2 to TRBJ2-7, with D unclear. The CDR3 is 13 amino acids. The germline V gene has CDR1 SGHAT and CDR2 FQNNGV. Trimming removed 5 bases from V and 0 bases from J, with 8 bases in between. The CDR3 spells CASSPPPSYEQYF. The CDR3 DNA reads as TGTGCCAGCAGCCCCCCCCCCTCCTACGAGCAGTACTTC. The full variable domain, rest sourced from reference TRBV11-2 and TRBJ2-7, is EAGVAQSPRYKIIEKRQSVAFWCNPISGHATLYWYQQILGQGPKLLIQFQNNGVVDDSQLPKDRFSAERLKGVDSTLKIQPAKLEDSAVYLCASSPPPSYEQYFGPGTRLTVT.

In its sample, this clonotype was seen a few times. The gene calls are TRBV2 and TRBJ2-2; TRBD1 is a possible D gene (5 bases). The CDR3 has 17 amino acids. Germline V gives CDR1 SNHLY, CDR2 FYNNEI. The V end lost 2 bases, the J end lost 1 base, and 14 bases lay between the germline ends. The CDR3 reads CASSEWVGTGNTGELFF. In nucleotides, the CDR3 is TGTGCCAGCAGTGAATGGGTGGGCACAGGGAACACCGGGGAGCTGTTTTTT.

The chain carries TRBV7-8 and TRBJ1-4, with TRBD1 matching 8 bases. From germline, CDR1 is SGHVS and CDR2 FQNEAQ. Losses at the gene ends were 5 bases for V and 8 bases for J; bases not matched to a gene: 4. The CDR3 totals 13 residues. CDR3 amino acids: CASSPTGGEKLFF. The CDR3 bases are TGTGCCAGCAGCCCCACAGGGGGAGAAAAACTGTTTTTT.

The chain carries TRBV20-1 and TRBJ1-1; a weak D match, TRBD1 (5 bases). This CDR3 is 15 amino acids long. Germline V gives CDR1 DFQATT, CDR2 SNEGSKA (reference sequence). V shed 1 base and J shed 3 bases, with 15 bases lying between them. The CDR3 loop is CSARALNGGDTEAFF. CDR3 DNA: TGCAGTGCTAGAGCCCTGAACGGGGGGGACACTGAAGCTTTCTTT.

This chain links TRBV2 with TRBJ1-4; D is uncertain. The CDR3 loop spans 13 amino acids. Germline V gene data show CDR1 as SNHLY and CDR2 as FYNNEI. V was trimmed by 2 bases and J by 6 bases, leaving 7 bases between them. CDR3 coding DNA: TGTGCCAGCAGTGAAAGCGAGGATGAAAAACTGTTTTTT. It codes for CASSESEDEKLFF.

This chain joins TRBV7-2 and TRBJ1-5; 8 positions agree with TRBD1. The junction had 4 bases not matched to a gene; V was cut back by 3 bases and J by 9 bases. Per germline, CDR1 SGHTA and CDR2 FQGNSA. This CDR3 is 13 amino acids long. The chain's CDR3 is CASSLTGERPQHF. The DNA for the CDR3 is TGTGCCAGCAGCTTGACAGGGGAACGGCCCCAGCATTTT. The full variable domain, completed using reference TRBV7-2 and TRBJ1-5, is GAGVSQSPSNKVTEKGKDVELRCDPISGHTALYWYRQSLGQGLEFLIYFQGNSAPDKSGLPSDRFSAERTGGSVSTLTIQRTQQEDSAVYLCASSLTGERPQHFGDGTRLSIL.

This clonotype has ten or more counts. CDR3 coding DNA: TGTGCCAGCAGTTTAGAGAGCAATCAGCCCCAGCATTTT. Translating gives CASSLESNQPQHF. V and J are TRBV12-3 or TRBV12-4 and TRBJ1-5, with D uncertain. The CDR3 is 13 residues long. Trimming removed 1 base from V and 1 base from J, with 2 bases in between.

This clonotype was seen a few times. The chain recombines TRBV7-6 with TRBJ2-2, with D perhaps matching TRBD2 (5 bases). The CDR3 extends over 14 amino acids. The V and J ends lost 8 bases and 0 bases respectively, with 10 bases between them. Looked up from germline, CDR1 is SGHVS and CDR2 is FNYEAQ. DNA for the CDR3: TGTGCCAGCGGTACTAGGCCGAACACCGGGGAGCTGTTTTTT. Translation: CASGTRPNTGELFF.

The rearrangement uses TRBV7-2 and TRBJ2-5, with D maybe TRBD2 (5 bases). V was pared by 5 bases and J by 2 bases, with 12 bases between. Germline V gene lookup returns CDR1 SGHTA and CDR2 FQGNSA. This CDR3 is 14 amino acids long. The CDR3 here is CASSRGAEQETQYF. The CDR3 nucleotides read TGTGCCAGCAGCCGGGGTGCAGAACAAGAGACCCAGTACTTC.